This T cell receptor beta chain was identified during a study of read filtering for tumor transcriptome and immune sequencing. Study as a whole: By R-ISS, stages I, II and III held approximately 8, 17 and 7 patients.

CDR3 length: 16 amino acids. Germline loops: CDR1 DFQATT, CDR2 SNEGSKA (reference sequence). V lost 5 bases, J lost 8 bases, and 13 bases stayed unmatched. Molecular barcoded adaptors covering alpha/delta and beta/gamma chains were used on approximately 400 ng RNA. MiXCR, run by TCRdb on the reads, gives a single entry per CDR3 protein. The sample yields about 61,000 distinct CDR3 sequences, around 18% seen once. At least ten counts were recorded for this clonotype. Material: a population of CD138-negative cells sorted from bone marrow. This chain links TRBV20-1 with TRBJ2-1; 12 nucleotides align to TRBD2. The receptor was derived from a donor at least 40 years old with multiple myeloma. The CDR3 reads CSAPTLAGGPVYEQFF. In DNA, the CDR3 is TGCAGTGCTCCCACCCTAGCGGGGGGGCCGGTGTATGAGCAGTTCTTC.